The subject of this entry is one T cell receptor (beta chain). Its specific antigen is unknown. No much larger clone exists at a distance of one base, and base qualities are not known. Libraries were constructed by the immunoSEQ multiplex PCR assay. Imported from immuneACCESS, the table was reduced by TCRdb to in-frame sequences with V and J called. These copies leave out some clones; in studies compared against another copy, an unresolved V gene accounts for under half, and the cause of the remainder is not known. Counted in this sample were around 76,000 clones; over 95% of them appeared once. Of the sample, around 0.22% is held by the ten largest clones. This sample is drawn from a study of technical replicates of blood from several donors (dated by TCRdb to the late 2010s). For CDR1 and CDR2, the germline V gene lists MNHEY and SVGAGI. V is cut by 0 bases and J by 3 bases, and the space between the germline ends is 12 bases. Spanning cysteine to phenylalanine, the CDR3 consists of 15 amino acids. Of all the DNA, just the CDR3 is kept, 45 bases in frame from base 1.

The sequence joins TRBV6-5 to TRBJ2-7; TRBD1 could be the D gene, as 6 bases match. The sequencing sample was made of T cells isolated from PBMCs. The sequence was collected from a human donor in good health. The CDR3 protein: CASSYSGGGGYEQYF. The nucleotide sequence reads as follows: TGTGCCAGCAGTTACTCGGGTGGGGGCGGCTACGAGCAGTACTTC.